This T cell receptor beta chain was observed in a study of CD8 T cells in ankylosing spondylitis. Study conclusions and caveats: The disease-linked clones had a CD8+ phenotype and low blood frequencies. Clones linked to disease were reported to show significant enrichment in matched ankylosing spondylitis synovial fluid. The study identified a TCR beta motif of under ten highly homologous variants that appeared characteristic of ankylosing spondylitis blood.

A quantitative 5'-RACE method, one with molecular barcodes, was used to make TCR beta libraries. TCRdb analysed the 5' RACE reads with MiXCR anew, one entry per CDR3 protein. The table lists under 550,000 distinct CDR3 sequences, about 24% of them singletons, with 0.75% to 0.9% in the top ten. As to this clonotype: Its target is not known.

Deletions cut 0 bases from V and 4 bases from J, with 11 bases between. Germline CDR1 is SGHNT and CDR2 is YENEEA. The CDR3 runs to 15 residues. Sequenced material: blood, either unsorted or a sorted T cell fraction (not recorded which). This TCR came from a male donor with ankylosing spondylitis. V and J are TRBV11-3 and TRBJ2-3; tentatively, D is TRBD2 (5 bases). In nucleotides, the CDR3 is TGTGCCAGCAGCTTAGATCCGGGGAAGGCAGATACGCAGTATTTT. Amino acids: CASSLDPGKADTQYF.